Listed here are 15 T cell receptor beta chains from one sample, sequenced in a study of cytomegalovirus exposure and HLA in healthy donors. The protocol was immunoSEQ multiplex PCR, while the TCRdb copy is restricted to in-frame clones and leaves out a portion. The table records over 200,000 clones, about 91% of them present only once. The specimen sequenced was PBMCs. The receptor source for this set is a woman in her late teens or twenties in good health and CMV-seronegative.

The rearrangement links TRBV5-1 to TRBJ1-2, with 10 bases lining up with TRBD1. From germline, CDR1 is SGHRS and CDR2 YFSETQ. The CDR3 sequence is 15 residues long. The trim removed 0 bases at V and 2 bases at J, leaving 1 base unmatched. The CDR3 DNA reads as TGCGCCAGCAGCTTGGCGACAGGGGGCAACTATGGCTACACCTTC. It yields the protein CASSLATGGNYGYTF.

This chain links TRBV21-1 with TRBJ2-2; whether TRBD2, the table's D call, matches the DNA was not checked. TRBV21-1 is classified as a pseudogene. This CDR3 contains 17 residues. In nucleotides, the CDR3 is TGTGCCAGCAGCAAAGTAAGGTACCTAGAACTTGACGGGGAGCTGTTTTTT. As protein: CASSKVRYLELDGELFF.

The CDR3 sequence is CASSYSGTENTEAFF. Here the CDR3 DNA reads TGTGCCAGCAGTTACTCCGGGACAGAGAACACTGAAGCTTTCTTT. The chain carries TRBV6-6 and TRBJ1-1; TRBD1 matches 7 bases. V trimming: 0 bases; J trimming: 1 base; junction bases outside the gene matches: 2. CDR3 length: 15 residues. CDR1 and CDR2 (germline): MNHNY, SVGAGI (reference sequence).

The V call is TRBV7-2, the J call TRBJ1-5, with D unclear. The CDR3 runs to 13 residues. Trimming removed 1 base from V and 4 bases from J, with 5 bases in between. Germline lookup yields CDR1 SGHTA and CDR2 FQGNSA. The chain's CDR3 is CASSLDGNQPQHF. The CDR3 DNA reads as TGTGCCAGCAGCTTAGACGGTAATCAGCCCCAGCATTTT.

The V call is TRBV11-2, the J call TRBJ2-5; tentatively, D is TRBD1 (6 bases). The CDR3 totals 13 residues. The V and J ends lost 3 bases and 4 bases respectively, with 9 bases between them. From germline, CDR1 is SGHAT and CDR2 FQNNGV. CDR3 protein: CASSLGRGETQYF. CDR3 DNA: TGTGCCAGCAGCTTGGGCAGGGGAGAGACCCAGTACTTC.

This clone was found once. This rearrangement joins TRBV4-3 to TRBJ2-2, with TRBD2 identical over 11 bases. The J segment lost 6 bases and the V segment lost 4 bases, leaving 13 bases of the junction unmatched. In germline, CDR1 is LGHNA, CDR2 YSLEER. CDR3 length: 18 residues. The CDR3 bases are TGCGCCAGCAGCCCGCGACTAGCGGGAAGAGGTCGCGCCGGGGAGCTGTTTTTT. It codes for CASSPRLAGRGRAGELFF.

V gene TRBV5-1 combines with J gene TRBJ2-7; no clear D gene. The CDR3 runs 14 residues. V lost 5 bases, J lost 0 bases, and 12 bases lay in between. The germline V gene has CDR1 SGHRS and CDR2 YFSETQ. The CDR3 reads CASRNRASSYEQYF. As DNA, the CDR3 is TGCGCCAGCAGGAACAGAGCCAGCTCCTACGAGCAGTACTTC.

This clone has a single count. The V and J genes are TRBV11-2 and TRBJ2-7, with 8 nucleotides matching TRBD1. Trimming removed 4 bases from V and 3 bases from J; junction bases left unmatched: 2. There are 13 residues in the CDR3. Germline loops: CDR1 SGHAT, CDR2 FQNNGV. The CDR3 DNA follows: TGTGCCAGCAGCTCGGGACAGGACTACGAGCAGTACTTC. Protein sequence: CASSSGQDYEQYF.

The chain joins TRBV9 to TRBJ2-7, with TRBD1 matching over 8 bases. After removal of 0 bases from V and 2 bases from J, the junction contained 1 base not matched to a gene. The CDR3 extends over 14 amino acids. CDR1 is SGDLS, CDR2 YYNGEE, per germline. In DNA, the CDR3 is TGTGCCAGCAGCGTAGGGGACAGGCCCTACGAGCAGTACTTC. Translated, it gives CASSVGDRPYEQYF.

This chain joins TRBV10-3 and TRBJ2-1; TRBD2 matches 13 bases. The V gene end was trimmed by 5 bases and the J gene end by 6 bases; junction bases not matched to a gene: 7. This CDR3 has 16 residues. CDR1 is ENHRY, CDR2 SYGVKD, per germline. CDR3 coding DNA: TGTGCCATCAGTCTCGGGACTAGCGGGATTGGCAATGAGCAGTTCTTC. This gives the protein CAISLGTSGIGNEQFF.

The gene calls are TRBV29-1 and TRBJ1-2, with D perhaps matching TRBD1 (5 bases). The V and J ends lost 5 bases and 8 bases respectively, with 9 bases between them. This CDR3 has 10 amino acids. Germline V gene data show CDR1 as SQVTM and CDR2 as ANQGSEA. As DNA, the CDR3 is TGCAGCGTTAGGGGCGGCGGCTACACCTTC. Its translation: CSVRGGGYTF. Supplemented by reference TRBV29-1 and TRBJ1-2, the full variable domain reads SAVISQKPSRDICQRGTSLTIQCQVDSQVTMMFWYRQQPGQSLTLIATANQGSEATYESGFVIDKFPISRPNLTFSTLTVSNMSPEDSSIYLCSVRGGGYTFGSGTRLTVV.

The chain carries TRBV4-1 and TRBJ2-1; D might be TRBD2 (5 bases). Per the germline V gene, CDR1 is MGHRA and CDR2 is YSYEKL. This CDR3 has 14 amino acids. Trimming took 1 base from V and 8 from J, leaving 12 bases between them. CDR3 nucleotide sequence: TGCGCCAGCAGCCAAGGATGGGAGCGGCATGAGCAGTTCTTC. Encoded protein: CASSQGWERHEQFF.

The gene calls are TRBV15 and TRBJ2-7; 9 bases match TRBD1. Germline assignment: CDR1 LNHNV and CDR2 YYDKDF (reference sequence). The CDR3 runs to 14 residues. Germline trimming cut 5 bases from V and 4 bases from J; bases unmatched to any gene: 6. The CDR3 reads CATSRDRVVYEQYF. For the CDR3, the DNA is TGTGCCACCAGCCGGGACAGGGTAGTTTACGAGCAGTACTTC.

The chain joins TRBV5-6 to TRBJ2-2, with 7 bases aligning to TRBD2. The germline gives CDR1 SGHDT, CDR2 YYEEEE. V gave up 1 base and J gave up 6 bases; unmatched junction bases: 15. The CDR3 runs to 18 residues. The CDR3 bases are TGTGCCAGCAGCTTGCCTCACGGGGAGGGCCCTTTATCCGGGGAGCTGTTTTTT. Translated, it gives CASSLPHGEGPLSGELFF.

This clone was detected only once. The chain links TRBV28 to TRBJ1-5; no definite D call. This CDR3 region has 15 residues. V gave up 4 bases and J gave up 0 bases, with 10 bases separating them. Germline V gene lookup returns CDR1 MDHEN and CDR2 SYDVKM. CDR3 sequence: CASSSPGDSNQPQHF. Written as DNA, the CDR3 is TGTGCCAGCAGTTCCCCCGGGGATAGCAATCAGCCCCAGCATTTT.